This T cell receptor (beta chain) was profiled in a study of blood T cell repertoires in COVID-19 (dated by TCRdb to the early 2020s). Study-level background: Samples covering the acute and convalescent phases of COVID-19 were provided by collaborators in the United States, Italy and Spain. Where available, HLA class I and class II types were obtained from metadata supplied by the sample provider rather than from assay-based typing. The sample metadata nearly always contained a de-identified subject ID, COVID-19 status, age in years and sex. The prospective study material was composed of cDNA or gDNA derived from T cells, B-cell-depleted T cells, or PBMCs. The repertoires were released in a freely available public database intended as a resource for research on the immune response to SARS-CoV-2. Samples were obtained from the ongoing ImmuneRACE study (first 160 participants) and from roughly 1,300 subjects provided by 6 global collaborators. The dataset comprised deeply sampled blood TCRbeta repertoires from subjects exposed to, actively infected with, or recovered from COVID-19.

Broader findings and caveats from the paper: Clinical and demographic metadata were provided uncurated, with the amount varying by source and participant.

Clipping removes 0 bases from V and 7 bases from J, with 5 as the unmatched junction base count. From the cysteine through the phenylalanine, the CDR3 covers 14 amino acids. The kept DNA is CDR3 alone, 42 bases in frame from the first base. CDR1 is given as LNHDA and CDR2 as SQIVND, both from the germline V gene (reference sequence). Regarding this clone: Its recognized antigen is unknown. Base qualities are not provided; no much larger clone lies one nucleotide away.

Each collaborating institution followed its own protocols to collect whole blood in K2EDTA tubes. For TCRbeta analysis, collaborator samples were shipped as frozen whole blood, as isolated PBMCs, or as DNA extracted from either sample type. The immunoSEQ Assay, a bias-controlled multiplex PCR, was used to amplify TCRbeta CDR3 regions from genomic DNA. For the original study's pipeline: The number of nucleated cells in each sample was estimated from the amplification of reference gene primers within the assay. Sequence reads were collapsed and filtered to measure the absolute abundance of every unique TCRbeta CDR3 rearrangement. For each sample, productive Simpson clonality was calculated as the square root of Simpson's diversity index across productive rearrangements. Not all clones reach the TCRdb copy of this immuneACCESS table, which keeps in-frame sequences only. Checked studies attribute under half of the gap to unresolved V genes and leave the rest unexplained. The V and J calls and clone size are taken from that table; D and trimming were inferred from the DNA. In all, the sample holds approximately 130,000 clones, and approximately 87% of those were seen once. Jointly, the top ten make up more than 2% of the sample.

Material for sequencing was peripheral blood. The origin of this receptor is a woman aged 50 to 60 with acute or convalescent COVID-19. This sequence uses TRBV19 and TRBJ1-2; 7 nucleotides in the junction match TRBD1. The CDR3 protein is CASSIEVRGAGYTF. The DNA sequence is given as TGTGCCAGTAGTATAGAGGTCAGGGGGGCTGGCTACACCTTC. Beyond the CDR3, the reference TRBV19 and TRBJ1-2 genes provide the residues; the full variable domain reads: DGGITQSPKYLFRKEGQNVTLSCEQNLNHDAMYWYRQDPGQGLRLIYYSQIVNDFQKGDIAEGYSVSREKKESFPLTVTSAQKNPTAFYLCASSIEVRGAGYTFGSGTRLTVV.